The rows below give T cell receptor beta chains drawn from one sample of a study of blood T cell repertoires in COVID-19. Method: immunoSEQ multiplex PCR; TCRdb's copy keeps in-frame clones and lacks some. The data show over 300,000 clones, around 88% seen once. The material sequenced was peripheral blood. The receptors stem from a woman between 45 and 60 years old with acute or convalescent COVID-19. The CDR3 runs from the conserved cysteine through the conserved F or W. Fields, in order: V gene, J gene, D gene, clone size, CDR3 protein, CDR3 DNA. A D gene is named only where the DNA matches it firmly. Clone size is given for some rows only: seen once, a few or many times, or a class if the clone is expanded.

V: TRBV4-3
J: TRBJ2-2
D: .
size: .
CDR3: CASSQGARGYTGELFF
DNA: TGCGCCAGCAGCCAAGGGGCCCGGGGATACACCGGGGAGCTGTTTTTT

V: TRBV18
J: TRBJ1-4
D: .
size: once
CDR3: CASSQFTDSDEKLFF
DNA: TGTGCCAGCTCGCAGTTTACAGATTCTGATGAAAAACTGTTTTTT

V: TRBV11-2
J: TRBJ2-1
D: TRBD2
size: .
CDR3: CASSLELAGGLQFF
DNA: TGTGCCAGCAGCTTAGAACTAGCGGGAGGGCTGCAGTTCTTC

V: TRBV27
J: TRBJ2-6
D: .
size: .
CDR3: CASSLEGAGANVLTF
DNA: TGTGCCAGCAGTTTGGAGGGAGCTGGGGCCAACGTCCTGACTTTC

V: TRBV5-4
J: TRBJ1-2
D: TRBD1
size: .
CDR3: CASSRGTGGNYGYTF
DNA: TGTGCCAGCAGCCGAGGGACAGGGGGAAACTATGGCTACACCTTC

V: TRBV5-1
J: TRBJ2-7
D: TRBD1
size: .
CDR3: CASSLVTGVWKF
DNA: TGCGCCAGCAGCTTGGTTACAGGGGTTTGGAAGTTC

V: TRBV3-1/TRBV3-2
J: TRBJ2-1
D: TRBD2
size: once
CDR3: CASSSGAGGTYNEQFF
DNA: TGTGCCAGCAGCTCAGGAGCGGGGGGCACCTACAATGAGCAGTTCTTC

V: TRBV25-1
J: TRBJ1-4
D: .
size: .
CDR3: CASTPRGGGGNEKLFF
DNA: TGTGCCAGCACCCCCAGGGGTGGGGGGGGCAATGAAAAACTGTTTTTT

V: TRBV2
J: TRBJ2-1
D: TRBD2
size: .
CDR3: CASRDTSGSDEQFF
DNA: TGTGCCAGCAGGGATACTAGCGGGAGCGATGAGCAGTTCTTC

V: TRBV6-5
J: TRBJ2-1
D: .
size: .
CDR3: CASSYMRTYNEQFF
DNA: TGTGCCAGCAGTTACATGAGAACGTACAATGAGCAGTTCTTC

V: TRBV6-4
J: TRBJ2-3
D: TRBD1
size: .
CDR3: CASSDRTGRDTQYF
DNA: TGTGCCAGCAGTGACCGGACAGGGCGAGATACGCAGTATTTT

V: TRBV6-1
J: TRBJ1-6
D: .
size: .
CDR3: CASSEEIGTLRSPLHF
DNA: TGTGCCAGCAGTGAAGAAATTGGGACTCTAAGGTCACCCCTCCACTTT

V: TRBV5-1
J: TRBJ1-2
D: TRBD1
size: once
CDR3: CASSPDRSYGYTF
DNA: TGCGCCAGCAGCCCGGACAGGAGCTATGGCTACACCTTC

V: TRBV7-2
J: TRBJ2-1
D: .
size: .
CDR3: CASSLESAGGNEQFF
DNA: TGTGCCAGCAGCTTAGAGAGTGCAGGGGGGAATGAGCAGTTCTTC

V: TRBV5-4
J: TRBJ1-2
D: .
size: few
CDR3: CASSFTGSYGYTF
DNA: TGTGCCAGCAGCTTTACAGGGTCCTATGGCTACACCTTC

V: TRBV5-4
J: TRBJ2-6
D: .
size: .
CDR3: CASSLAGAGANVLTF
DNA: TGTGCCAGCAGCTTGGCCGGGGCTGGGGCCAACGTCCTGACTTTC

V: TRBV6-5
J: TRBJ1-5
D: TRBD1
size: .
CDR3: CASNAQGAHQPQHF
DNA: TGTGCCAGCAATGCGCAGGGGGCCCATCAGCCCCAGCATTTT

V: TRBV25-1
J: TRBJ2-7
D: .
size: .
CDR3: CASAYRDRYEQYF
DNA: TGTGCCAGCGCATACAGGGACCGCTACGAGCAGTACTTC

V: TRBV9
J: TRBJ2-1
D: TRBD2
size: .
CDR3: CASSAQGLAGGGEQFF
DNA: TGTGCCAGCAGCGCCCAGGGACTAGCGGGAGGAGGTGAGCAGTTCTTC

V: TRBV5-1
J: TRBJ1-4
D: TRBD1
size: .
CDR3: CASSLNGQGSEKLFF
DNA: TGCGCCAGCAGCTTGAATGGACAGGGCAGTGAAAAACTGTTTTTT

V: TRBV5-1
J: TRBJ2-2
D: .
size: .
CDR3: CASSLSPGDPAGELFF
DNA: TGCGCCAGCAGCTTGAGTCCGGGGGATCCCGCCGGGGAGCTGTTTTTT

V: TRBV19
J: TRBJ1-5
D: .
size: .
CDR3: CASSRTVVSNQPQHF
DNA: TGTGCCAGTAGTAGGACAGTCGTTAGCAATCAGCCCCAGCATTTT

V: TRBV12-3/TRBV12-4
J: TRBJ1-6
D: .
size: once
CDR3: CASSLNSPLHF
DNA: TGTGCCAGCAGTCTTAATTCACCCCTCCACTTT

V: TRBV6-5
J: TRBJ2-2
D: .
size: .
CDR3: CASSRTANTGELFF
DNA: TGTGCCAGCAGTCGGACAGCGAACACCGGGGAGCTGTTTTTT

V: TRBV11-2
J: TRBJ2-5
D: .
size: few
CDR3: CASSRRAGGQETQYF
DNA: TGTGCCAGCAGCCGGAGGGCCGGAGGGCAAGAGACCCAGTACTTC

V: TRBV2
J: TRBJ1-5
D: TRBD1
size: .
CDR3: CASTVDRGDQPQHF
DNA: TGTGCCAGCACCGTCGACAGGGGCGATCAGCCCCAGCATTTT

V: TRBV6-1
J: TRBJ2-7
D: TRBD2
size: .
CDR3: CASSEREALYEQYF
DNA: TGTGCCAGCAGTGAACGGGAGGCCCTCTACGAGCAGTACTTC

V: TRBV9
J: TRBJ2-2
D: .
size: .
CDR3: CASSVATGSTGELFF
DNA: TGTGCCAGCAGCGTAGCCACAGGGTCCACCGGGGAGCTGTTTTTT

V: TRBV5-1
J: TRBJ1-1
D: .
size: few
CDR3: CASSPDYTEAFF
DNA: TGCGCCAGCAGCCCGGACTACACTGAAGCTTTCTTT

V: TRBV14
J: TRBJ1-1
D: TRBD1
size: .
CDR3: CASSPTGGGTEAFF
DNA: TGTGCCAGCAGCCCTACAGGGGGAGGCACTGAAGCTTTCTTT

V: TRBV15
J: TRBJ1-2
D: .
size: once
CDR3: CATSTEIRGYGYTF
DNA: TGTGCCACCAGCACCGAGATTAGGGGATATGGCTACACCTTC

V: TRBV7-2
J: TRBJ1-4
D: .
size: .
CDR3: CASSVTEATNEKLFF
DNA: TGTGCCAGCAGCGTCACAGAAGCAACTAATGAAAAACTGTTTTTT

V: TRBV6-5
J: TRBJ2-2
D: .
size: .
CDR3: CASTKEGPRTGELFF
DNA: TGTGCCAGCACCAAGGAGGGGCCGCGCACCGGGGAGCTGTTTTTT

V: TRBV27
J: TRBJ1-2
D: TRBD1
size: .
CDR3: CASSSLGTAQWVGYTF
DNA: TGTGCCAGCAGCTCTTTAGGGACAGCCCAGTGGGTAGGCTACACCTTC

V: TRBV19
J: TRBJ2-2
D: TRBD1
size: .
CDR3: CASSTRRQGAHTGELFF
DNA: TGTGCCAGTAGTACCCGACGACAGGGGGCGCACACCGGGGAGCTGTTTTTT

V: TRBV2
J: TRBJ1-5
D: .
size: .
CDR3: CASSESRAGQHF
DNA: TGTGCCAGCAGTGAATCTCGGGCAGGGCAGCATTTT

V: TRBV7-2
J: TRBJ2-7
D: TRBD2
size: .
CDR3: CASSQGLAGFYEQYF
DNA: TGTGCCAGCAGCCAGGGACTAGCAGGTTTCTACGAGCAGTACTTC

V: TRBV30
J: TRBJ1-1
D: TRBD1
size: .
CDR3: CAWRGQGRGTEAFF
DNA: TGTGCCTGGAGAGGACAGGGCAGAGGCACTGAAGCTTTCTTT

V: TRBV20-1
J: TRBJ1-1
D: .
size: .
CDR3: CSASLGFGASTEAFF
DNA: TGCAGTGCTAGTCTAGGTTTTGGAGCAAGCACTGAAGCTTTCTTT

V: TRBV18
J: TRBJ2-5
D: TRBD2
size: .
CDR3: CASSSGGTSGRETQYF
DNA: TGTGCCAGCTCAAGCGGGGGGACCTCCGGAAGGGAGACCCAGTACTTC

V: TRBV4-2
J: TRBJ2-7
D: TRBD1
size: .
CDR3: CASSLTGAMGYEQYF
DNA: TGTGCCAGCAGCCTGACAGGGGCGATGGGTTACGAGCAGTACTTC

V: TRBV3-1/TRBV3-2
J: TRBJ1-1
D: .
size: .
CDR3: CASSQEGEGREDVLNTEAFF
DNA: TGTGCCAGCAGCCAAGAGGGGGAGGGGAGGGAAGACGTTTTGAACACTGAAGCTTTCTTT

V: TRBV6-5
J: TRBJ1-1
D: .
size: .
CDR3: CASSPIGQRNTEAFF
DNA: TGTGCCAGCAGTCCGATAGGACAGCGGAACACTGAAGCTTTCTTT

V: TRBV3-1/TRBV3-2
J: TRBJ1-4
D: .
size: .
CDR3: CASSHGSGATNEKLFF
DNA: TGTGCCAGCAGCCATGGGTCGGGAGCAACTAATGAAAAACTGTTTTTT

V: TRBV19
J: TRBJ1-1
D: .
size: .
CDR3: CASSSLHSRAGTEAFF
DNA: TGTGCCAGTAGTAGCCTCCACTCCAGGGCGGGGACTGAAGCTTTCTTT

V: TRBV19
J: TRBJ2-3
D: TRBD1
size: .
CDR3: CASSADRGRIDTQYF
DNA: TGTGCCAGTAGTGCGGACAGGGGGCGTATAGATACGCAGTATTTT

V: TRBV7-7
J: TRBJ2-1
D: TRBD2
size: .
CDR3: CASSMGLAGGHEQFF
DNA: TGTGCCAGCAGCATGGGACTAGCGGGGGGTCATGAGCAGTTCTTC

V: TRBV29-1
J: TRBJ2-1
D: TRBD1
size: .
CDR3: CSAWDSYNEQFF
DNA: TGCAGCGCATGGGACAGTTACAATGAGCAGTTCTTC

V: TRBV11-2
J: TRBJ2-5
D: .
size: .
CDR3: CASSSQRGTQYF
DNA: TGTGCCAGCAGCTCCCAAAGAGGGACCCAGTACTTC